Listed below are T cell receptor beta chains from one sample, sequenced in a study of T cells in Graves' hyperthyroidism and ophthalmopathy. One entry per CDR3 protein, called by TCRdb with MiXCR from the multiplex PCR reads. The data show a few hundred thousand distinct CDR3 sequences, with about 16% seen just once and over 25% held by the top ten. Specimen: blood. These receptors all come from a woman in her twenties or thirties with Graves' ophthalmopathy. CDR3s include the opening cysteine and the closing phenylalanine or tryptophan. The D gene is left open where the match is weak. Expanded clones are given a class, and other clones once, few, many or no size at all.

TRBV5-1	.	TRBJ2-1	.	CASSPIPDEQSF	TGCGCCAGCAGCCCTATTCCGGATGAGCAGTCCTTC
TRBV12-3/TRBV12-4	.	TRBJ2-7	many	CASSLGSLRDGAYEQYF	TGTGCCAGCAGTTTAGGGTCGCTTAGGGACGGAGCCTACGAGCAGTACTTC
TRBV6-1	TRBD2	TRBJ2-7	.	CASSLVREGTYNEQYF	TGTGCCAGCAGCTTGGTTCGGGAGGGCACCTACAATGAGCAGTACTTC
TRBV27	.	TRBJ1-5	few	CASSLTGERNQPQHF	TGTGCCAGCAGTTTGACCGGGGAGAGGAATCAGCCCCAGCATTTT
TRBV28	.	TRBJ2-2	few	CASWTSFTGELFF	TGTGCCAGCTGGACATCCTTCACCGGGGAGCTGTTTTTT
TRBV7-9	TRBD2	TRBJ2-7	many	CASSLIGSGILSYEQYF	TGTGCCAGCAGCTTAATTGGTAGCGGGATTCTTAGCTACGAGCAGTACTTC
TRBV30	.	TRBJ2-6	many	CAWSVGQAGANVLTF	TGTGCCTGGAGTGTAGGCCAGGCTGGGGCCAACGTCCTGACTTTC
TRBV20-1	.	TRBJ2-3	.	CSASPQGLAVRDTQYF	TGCAGTGCTTCACCTCAGGGGCTAGCGGTTCGGGATACGCAGTATTTT
TRBV27	TRBD1	TRBJ2-7	many	CASSYRDRASYEQYF	TGTGCCAGCAGTTACCGGGACAGAGCCTCCTACGAGCAGTACTTC
TRBV12-3/TRBV12-4	.	TRBJ1-1	.	CASSPAGFSDTEAFF	TGTGCCAGCAGTCCAGCAGGGTTTTCGGACACTGAAGCTTTCTTT
TRBV18	.	TRBJ2-2	few	CASSPPIGTTLTGELFF	TGTGCCAGCTCACCACCGATCGGGACAACACTCACCGGGGAGCTGTTTTTT
TRBV5-1	.	TRBJ2-7	many	CASSLSTATLAEQYF	TGCGCCAGCAGCTTGAGTACAGCCACCCTGGCCGAGCAGTACTTC
TRBV29-1	.	TRBJ2-3	few	CSVDQGIDTQYF	TGCAGCGTTGATCAGGGTATTGATACGCAGTATTTT
TRBV6-4	.	TRBJ1-2	few	CASTPPYGYTF	TGTGCCAGCACCCCACCCTATGGCTACACCTTC
TRBV18	.	TRBJ1-1	many	CASSVIATEAFF	TGTGCCAGCTCGGTGATTGCCACTGAAGCTTTCTTT
TRBV6-5	.	TRBJ2-7	.	CASSYGASAGEEQYF	TGTGCCAGCAGTTACGGAGCATCGGCAGGGGAAGAGCAGTACTTC
TRBV5-1	TRBD1	TRBJ2-1	many	CASSPIPGQGGNEQFF	TGCGCCAGCAGCCCAATACCGGGACAGGGAGGCAATGAGCAGTTCTTC
TRBV7-9	.	TRBJ2-5	few	CASSLVRGSSETQYF	TGTGCCAGCAGCTTAGTGAGGGGGTCTAGTGAGACCCAGTACTTC
TRBV7-9	.	TRBJ1-2	few	CASSLAESNYGYTF	TGTGCCAGCAGCTTAGCGGAATCTAACTATGGCTACACCTTC
TRBV20-1	.	TRBJ2-7	many	CSANRAAGDEQYF	TGCAGTGCAAACCGGGCCGCAGGGGACGAGCAGTACTTC
TRBV5-1	.	TRBJ1-2	many	CASSLGGVSGFRGYTF	TGCGCCAGCAGCTTGGGAGGAGTTTCGGGCTTTCGTGGCTACACCTTC
TRBV11-2	.	TRBJ2-5	many	CASSEGVQETQYF	TGTGCCAGCAGCGAAGGTGTCCAAGAGACCCAGTACTTC
TRBV9	.	TRBJ2-3	many	CASSPRGGDNTDTQYF	TGTGCCAGCTCCCCTCGTGGGGGGGACAACACAGATACGCAGTATTTT
TRBV5-1	.	TRBJ2-2	few	CASSNQGGTGELFF	TGCGCCAGCAGCAATCAGGGAGGCACCGGGGAGCTGTTTTTT
TRBV19	.	TRBJ1-1	many	CASSIDPGKRDTEAFF	TGTGCCAGTAGTATAGATCCTGGGAAACGAGACACTGAAGCTTTCTTT
TRBV6-6	.	TRBJ1-1	many	CASSYGGGDTEAFF	TGTGCCAGCAGTTACGGGGGAGGAGACACTGAAGCTTTCTTT
TRBV5-8	.	TRBJ2-7	.	CASSLAGLARSSYEQYF	TGTGCCAGCAGCTTGGCTGGATTAGCTCGGAGCTCCTACGAGCAGTACTTC
TRBV19	.	TRBJ1-1	few	CASIGDNTEAFF	TGTGCCAGTATAGGGGATAACACTGAAGCTTTCTTT
TRBV6-1	.	TRBJ1-5	.	CASSEDSDSNQPQHF	TGTGCCAGCAGTGAGGACAGCGATAGCAATCAGCCCCAGCATTTT
TRBV20-1	.	TRBJ2-2	.	CSASHGINTGELFF	TGCAGTGCTAGTCACGGGATAAACACCGGGGAGCTGTTTTTT
TRBV18	.	TRBJ2-1	.	CASSRWTGASGSTPEQFF	TGTGCCAGCTCACGATGGACAGGGGCAAGCGGGAGTACTCCTGAGCAGTTCTTC
TRBV6-2/TRBV6-3	.	TRBJ2-5	.	CASSYSANGPQYF	TGTGCCAGCAGTTACTCCGCGAATGGGCCCCAGTACTTC
TRBV4-1	.	TRBJ2-1	few	CASSQDRAGLYNEQFF	TGCGCCAGCAGCCAAGATCGGGCGGGGCTCTACAATGAGCAGTTCTTC
TRBV12-3/TRBV12-4	TRBD2	TRBJ2-5	many	CASRLAGRETQYF	TGTGCCAGCAGACTAGCGGGACGAGAGACCCAGTACTTC
TRBV27	TRBD1	TRBJ2-3	many	CASSTYRGIGTDTQYF	TGTGCCAGCAGTACCTACAGGGGAATCGGCACAGATACGCAGTATTTT
TRBV3-1	TRBD1	TRBJ1-1	.	CASSQGRTGSSTEAFF	TGTGCCAGCAGCCAAGGCCGGACAGGGAGTAGCACTGAAGCTTTCTTT
TRBV19	.	TRBJ2-7	once	CASSIDRAKAREQYF	TGTGCCAGTAGTATAGACAGGGCGAAAGCCCGGGAGCAGTACTTC
TRBV6-1	.	TRBJ2-3	.	CASSGQVGADTQYF	TGTGCCAGCAGTGGACAGGTCGGGGCAGATACGCAGTATTTT
TRBV2	.	TRBJ2-7	many	CASSFQGDRLGEQYF	TGTGCCAGCAGTTTCCAGGGAGACAGGCTTGGGGAGCAGTACTTC
TRBV6-6	.	TRBJ1-2	many	CASSYSTSGPSYTF	TGTGCCAGCAGTTACTCAACGTCAGGACCGAGCTACACCTTC
TRBV30	.	TRBJ2-7	few	CAWSPGISYEQYF	TGTGCCTGGAGTCCAGGGATCTCCTACGAGCAGTACTTC
TRBV28	TRBD2	TRBJ2-7	many	CASSAGQEETSGYEQYF	TGTGCCAGCAGCGCCGGACAGGAGGAGACTAGCGGTTACGAGCAGTACTTC
TRBV7-2	TRBD2	TRBJ2-3	many	CASSPTLGLAGEDTQYF	TGTGCCAGCAGCCCAACCCTGGGACTAGCGGGAGAGGATACGCAGTATTTT
TRBV4-3	TRBD1	TRBJ1-2	few	CASSRLGTGNTNYGYTF	TGCGCCAGCAGCAGACTGGGGACAGGGAATACTAACTATGGCTACACCTTC
TRBV6-1	.	TRBJ2-3	few	CASVQVTNTQYF	TGTGCCAGCGTGCAGGTTACGAATACGCAGTATTTT
TRBV28	TRBD2	TRBJ2-1	many	CASGIGLAGALNEQFF	TGTGCCAGCGGAATAGGGCTAGCGGGAGCTTTGAATGAGCAGTTCTTC
TRBV7-3	TRBD1	TRBJ1-5	few	CASSGGLGQPQHF	TGTGCCAGCTCAGGGGGCTTAGGTCAGCCCCAGCATTTT
TRBV20-1	TRBD2	TRBJ2-3	.	CSAGGGTSGTDTQYF	TGCAGTGCGGGGGGGGGGACTAGCGGCACAGATACGCAGTATTTT
TRBV24-1	.	TRBJ2-2	.	CATSDSLYGELFF	TGTGCCACCAGTGATTCCCTATACGGGGAGCTGTTTTTT
TRBV20-1	.	TRBJ2-3	many	CSASTSGDTQYF	TGCAGTGCTAGTACTAGTGGAGATACGCAGTATTTT
TRBV4-1	TRBD1	TRBJ2-2	.	CASSSKGQSFANTGELFF	TGCGCCAGCAGCTCAAAGGGACAGAGTTTTGCGAACACCGGGGAGCTGTTTTTT
TRBV6-6	.	TRBJ2-5	.	CASSSRGSGETQYF	TGTGCCAGCAGTTCGAGGGGTTCAGGAGAGACCCAGTACTTC
TRBV28	TRBD1	TRBJ1-4	many	CATIGQGEATNEKLFF	TGTGCCACCATTGGACAGGGAGAGGCAACTAATGAAAAACTGTTTTTT